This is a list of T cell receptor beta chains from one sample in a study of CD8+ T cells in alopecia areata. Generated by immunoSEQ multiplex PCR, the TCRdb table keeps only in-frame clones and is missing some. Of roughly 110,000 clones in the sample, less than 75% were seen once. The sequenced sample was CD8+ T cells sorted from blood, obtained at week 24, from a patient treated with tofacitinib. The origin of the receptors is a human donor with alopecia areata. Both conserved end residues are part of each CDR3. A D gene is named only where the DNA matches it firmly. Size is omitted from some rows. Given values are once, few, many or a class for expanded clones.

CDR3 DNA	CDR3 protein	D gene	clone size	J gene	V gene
TGTGCCATCAGTGGCGGGGGCGAGGACTATGGCTACACCTTC	CAISGGGEDYGYTF	NA	NA	TRBJ1-2	TRBV10-3
TGTGCCAGCAGCCGTCCGGGACAGGGGACCTACGAGCAGTACTTC	CASSRPGQGTYEQYF	TRBD1	NA	TRBJ2-7	TRBV14
TGTGCCAGCAGTTACTCTTCGCCAGGGAGAGTGGGCTACACCTTC	CASSYSSPGRVGYTF	NA	NA	TRBJ1-2	TRBV6-5
TGCAGCGTTGTTAAGCGGGGGGACACCGGGGAGCTGTTTTTT	CSVVKRGDTGELFF	TRBD2	NA	TRBJ2-2	TRBV29-1
TGTGCCTGGAGCCGGAACACTGAAGCTTTCTTT	CAWSRNTEAFF	NA	NA	TRBJ1-1	TRBV30
TGTGCCAGCAAAGAAATGGAGGGTTGGGCCGGGGAGCTGTTTTTT	CASKEMEGWAGELFF	NA	NA	TRBJ2-2	TRBV6-5
TGTGCCATCAGTGAGTCCCTAGCGGCCCAAGAGACCCAGTACTTC	CAISESLAAQETQYF	TRBD2	NA	TRBJ2-5	TRBV10-3
TGTGCCTGGAGTGTATTGCCGGGACAGTATAATTCACCCCTCCACTTT	CAWSVLPGQYNSPLHF	TRBD1	NA	TRBJ1-6	TRBV30
TGTGCCAGCAGCCTCAGCTTAGATGGCGCAGATACGCAGTATTTT	CASSLSLDGADTQYF	NA	few	TRBJ2-3	TRBV7-9
TGTGCCTGGAGCAAAGCGGGGGCCCTTCTCTCCTACGAGCAGTACTTC	CAWSKAGALLSYEQYF	TRBD2	NA	TRBJ2-7	TRBV30
TGTGCCAGCAGCCCTTTATGGGGGGCGCATAGCACAGATACGCAGTATTTT	CASSPLWGAHSTDTQYF	NA	many	TRBJ2-3	TRBV7-9
TGCGCCAGCAGCCCAGAGGCGACAGGGTACTATGGCTACACCTTC	CASSPEATGYYGYTF	TRBD1	NA	TRBJ1-2	TRBV4-3
TGTGCCAGCAGGGGGCATCTCTCCTACGAGCAGTACTTC	CASRGHLSYEQYF	NA	NA	TRBJ2-7	TRBV27
TGTGCCAGCACCTTCTACAATGAGCAGTTCTTC	CASTFYNEQFF	NA	NA	TRBJ2-1	TRBV6-5
TGTGCCAGCAGCCAAGAGGGAGGGGGACACACCGGGGAGCTGTTTTTT	CASSQEGGGHTGELFF	NA	NA	TRBJ2-2	TRBV4-2
TGTGCCTGGAGTGTACTGGAGACAGGGAAACACTACGAGCAGTACTTC	CAWSVLETGKHYEQYF	TRBD1	NA	TRBJ2-7	TRBV30
TGTGCCAGCAGCCCGGGACTAGCGGGGGGCCTAAACACCGGGGAGCTGTTTTTT	CASSPGLAGGLNTGELFF	TRBD2	NA	TRBJ2-2	TRBV13
TGTGCCAGCAGCTTTCAGGGCTACGAGCAGTACTTC	CASSFQGYEQYF	NA	NA	TRBJ2-7	TRBV13
TGTGCCAGCACCCTGGCGCGGGGGGGGCTGGTCGGGGAGCTGTTTTTT	CASTLARGGLVGELFF	TRBD2	NA	TRBJ2-2	TRBV2
TGCGCCAGCAGCCTCTTGTCGGGGGGGAATGAGCAGTTCTTC	CASSLLSGGNEQFF	TRBD2	NA	TRBJ2-1	TRBV4-1